A selection of T cell receptor beta chains follows, all from one sample in a study of T-cell reconstitution after alpha-beta-depleted transplantation in children. TCRdb independently ran MiXCR on the PCR reads; one entry per CDR3 protein. Of roughly 160,000 distinct CDR3 sequences listed, around 10% are singletons. The source was PBMCs, collected before TCRalphabeta/CD19-depleted stem cell transplant. The receptor source for this set is a boy younger than 10 with acute myeloid leukemia, due to receive a stem cell transplant. CDR3s include the opening cysteine and the closing phenylalanine or tryptophan. Each record gives: V gene, D gene, J gene, clone size, CDR3 protein, CDR3 DNA. D genes are given only for firm matches. The size field is filled for only some rows; it gives once, few, many or a size class.

V gene: TRBV3-1; D gene: -; J gene: TRBJ1-2; clone size: many; CDR3 protein: CASSQAGLGGYTF; CDR3 DNA: TGTGCCAGCAGCCAAGCAGGGTTAGGGGGCTACACCTTC
V gene: TRBV28; D gene: -; J gene: TRBJ2-2; clone size: many; CDR3 protein: CASSLDTGELFF; CDR3 DNA: TGTGCCAGCAGTTTAGACACCGGGGAGCTGTTTTTT
V gene: TRBV13; D gene: -; J gene: TRBJ2-5; clone size: many; CDR3 protein: CASSWDGQETQYF; CDR3 DNA: TGTGCCAGCAGCTGGGACGGACAAGAGACCCAGTACTTC
V gene: TRBV19; D gene: TRBD1; J gene: TRBJ1-5; clone size: many; CDR3 protein: CASEDRFYSNQPQHF; CDR3 DNA: TGTGCCAGTGAGGACAGGTTTTATAGCAATCAGCCCCAGCATTTT
V gene: TRBV10-3; D gene: -; J gene: TRBJ1-5; clone size: many; CDR3 protein: CAISEGQGSNQPQHF; CDR3 DNA: TGTGCCATCAGTGAGGGGCAGGGGAGCAATCAGCCCCAGCATTTT
V gene: TRBV20-1; D gene: -; J gene: TRBJ2-5; clone size: many; CDR3 protein: CSASLQGGETQYF; CDR3 DNA: TGCAGTGCTAGTTTGCAGGGTGGTGAGACCCAGTACTTC
V gene: TRBV5-5; D gene: -; J gene: TRBJ2-7; clone size: -; CDR3 protein: CASTPLSRIHEQYF; CDR3 DNA: TGTGCCAGCACCCCCCTATCTCGGATCCACGAGCAGTACTTC
V gene: TRBV29-1; D gene: -; J gene: TRBJ2-2; clone size: many; CDR3 protein: CSVGGGLSYGELFF; CDR3 DNA: TGCAGCGTTGGGGGTGGTCTCTCTTACGGGGAGCTGTTTTTT
V gene: TRBV7-9; D gene: TRBD1; J gene: TRBJ1-2; clone size: many; CDR3 protein: CASSHPGKTGDPNYGYTF; CDR3 DNA: TGTGCCAGCAGTCACCCGGGGAAGACAGGGGACCCTAACTATGGCTACACCTTC
V gene: TRBV24-1; D gene: TRBD1; J gene: TRBJ1-6; clone size: many; CDR3 protein: CATSAPGHDRAGNSPLHF; CDR3 DNA: TGTGCCACCAGTGCCCCAGGACATGACAGGGCCGGGAATTCACCCCTCCACTTT
V gene: TRBV5-1; D gene: -; J gene: TRBJ2-3; clone size: many; CDR3 protein: CASSPWTGSTDTQYF; CDR3 DNA: TGCGCCAGCAGCCCCTGGACGGGAAGCACAGATACGCAGTATTTT
V gene: TRBV6-1; D gene: TRBD2; J gene: TRBJ2-7; clone size: few; CDR3 protein: CASSPREAYEQYF; CDR3 DNA: TGTGCCAGCAGCCCTCGGGAGGCCTACGAGCAGTACTTC
V gene: TRBV24-1; D gene: -; J gene: TRBJ2-2; clone size: many; CDR3 protein: CATSDGGLGTGELFF; CDR3 DNA: TGTGCCACCAGTGACGGGGGGCTAGGCACCGGGGAGCTGTTTTTT
V gene: TRBV6-5; D gene: -; J gene: TRBJ1-2; clone size: many; CDR3 protein: CASSYSNRFNYGYTF; CDR3 DNA: TGTGCCAGCAGTTACTCAAATCGATTTAACTATGGCTACACCTTC
V gene: TRBV11-2; D gene: -; J gene: TRBJ1-4; clone size: few; CDR3 protein: CASRDLLNEKLFF; CDR3 DNA: TGTGCCAGCAGGGATCTCCTTAATGAAAAACTGTTTTTT
V gene: TRBV20-1; D gene: -; J gene: TRBJ1-4; clone size: many; CDR3 protein: CSARRQDTEKLFF; CDR3 DNA: TGCAGTGCTAGAAGGCAGGACACGGAAAAACTGTTTTTT
V gene: TRBV4-1; D gene: -; J gene: TRBJ1-5; clone size: many; CDR3 protein: CASSRTGTNNQPQHF; CDR3 DNA: TGCGCCAGCAGCCGAACCGGGACAAATAATCAGCCCCAGCATTTT
V gene: TRBV5-8; D gene: TRBD2; J gene: TRBJ2-1; clone size: many; CDR3 protein: CASSLEGIGRPYNEQFF; CDR3 DNA: TGTGCCAGCAGCTTGGAAGGGATCGGGAGGCCCTACAATGAGCAGTTCTTC
V gene: TRBV3-1; D gene: -; J gene: TRBJ2-3; clone size: many; CDR3 protein: CASSQAGSRSTDTQYF; CDR3 DNA: TGTGCCAGCAGCCAAGCAGGGAGCAGGAGCACAGATACGCAGTATTTT
V gene: TRBV6-5; D gene: TRBD2; J gene: TRBJ2-1; clone size: -; CDR3 protein: CASSYTGTSGGENNEQFF; CDR3 DNA: TGTGCCAGCAGTTACACCGGGACTAGCGGGGGGGAGAACAATGAGCAGTTCTTC
V gene: TRBV29-1; D gene: TRBD2; J gene: TRBJ2-1; clone size: many; CDR3 protein: CSVTTSGGARLNEQFF; CDR3 DNA: TGCAGCGTTACAACTAGCGGGGGGGCGCGGTTGAATGAGCAGTTCTTC
V gene: TRBV12-3/TRBV12-4; D gene: -; J gene: TRBJ2-5; clone size: many; CDR3 protein: CASSLEVGVETQYF; CDR3 DNA: TGTGCCAGCAGTTTAGAGGTAGGCGTGGAGACCCAGTACTTC
V gene: TRBV20-1; D gene: -; J gene: TRBJ2-5; clone size: many; CDR3 protein: CSHASPGTQYF; CDR3 DNA: TGCAGCCATGCATCTCCAGGGACCCAGTACTTC
V gene: TRBV6-2/TRBV6-3; D gene: -; J gene: TRBJ2-1; clone size: -; CDR3 protein: CASTNNQDNEQFF; CDR3 DNA: TGTGCCAGCACCAATAACCAGGACAATGAGCAGTTCTTC
V gene: TRBV27; D gene: -; J gene: TRBJ2-3; clone size: many; CDR3 protein: CASSSVGSGTDTQYF; CDR3 DNA: TGTGCCAGCAGTTCCGTGGGTTCGGGCACAGATACGCAGTATTTT
V gene: TRBV20-1; D gene: -; J gene: TRBJ1-1; clone size: many; CDR3 protein: CSARLGDMNTEAFF; CDR3 DNA: TGCAGTGCTAGGTTAGGGGATATGAACACTGAAGCTTTCTTT
V gene: TRBV5-1; D gene: -; J gene: TRBJ2-7; clone size: many; CDR3 protein: CASSPLGENEQYF; CDR3 DNA: TGCGCCAGCAGCCCCCTGGGGGAGAACGAGCAGTACTTC
V gene: TRBV20-1; D gene: TRBD2; J gene: TRBJ2-7; clone size: few; CDR3 protein: CSARDSGRAYEQYF; CDR3 DNA: TGCAGTGCTAGAGATAGCGGGAGGGCCTACGAGCAGTACTTC
V gene: TRBV20-1; D gene: -; J gene: TRBJ2-5; clone size: many; CDR3 protein: CSAEDLAERETQYF; CDR3 DNA: TGCAGTGCGGAAGACTTGGCTGAGCGGGAGACCCAGTACTTC
V gene: TRBV20-1; D gene: -; J gene: TRBJ2-5; clone size: many; CDR3 protein: CSARARPSVGKTQYF; CDR3 DNA: TGCAGTGCTAGAGCGCGCCCATCGGTAGGGAAGACCCAGTACTTC
V gene: TRBV12-3/TRBV12-4; D gene: TRBD2; J gene: TRBJ2-3; clone size: many; CDR3 protein: CASSHSGGTDTQYF; CDR3 DNA: TGTGCCAGCAGCCATAGCGGGGGCACAGATACGCAGTATTTT
V gene: TRBV5-5; D gene: -; J gene: TRBJ2-3; clone size: many; CDR3 protein: CASSVSGQRSTSTDTQYF; CDR3 DNA: TGTGCCAGCAGTGTTAGCGGACAACGATCTACTAGCACAGATACGCAGTATTTT
V gene: TRBV4-2; D gene: -; J gene: TRBJ2-3; clone size: many; CDR3 protein: CASSQQQDPRSDTQYF; CDR3 DNA: TGTGCCAGCAGCCAGCAACAGGACCCCCGATCGGATACGCAGTATTTT
V gene: TRBV28; D gene: -; J gene: TRBJ1-3; clone size: few; CDR3 protein: CASSSLRGSGNTIYF; CDR3 DNA: TGTGCCAGCAGTTCCCTTCGGGGATCTGGAAACACCATATATTTT
V gene: TRBV7-9; D gene: -; J gene: TRBJ1-1; clone size: many; CDR3 protein: CASSPQGGEAFF; CDR3 DNA: TGTGCCAGCAGCCCACAGGGTGGGGAAGCTTTCTTT
V gene: TRBV29-1; D gene: -; J gene: TRBJ2-7; clone size: many; CDR3 protein: CSVTGQKTYEQYF; CDR3 DNA: TGCAGCGTTACGGGCCAGAAAACCTACGAGCAGTACTTC
V gene: TRBV7-6; D gene: TRBD2; J gene: TRBJ2-7; clone size: many; CDR3 protein: CASSASGRSSYEQYF; CDR3 DNA: TGTGCCAGCAGCGCTAGCGGGCGCAGCTCCTACGAGCAGTACTTC
V gene: TRBV2; D gene: -; J gene: TRBJ1-5; clone size: few; CDR3 protein: CASSGTESLPQHF; CDR3 DNA: TGTGCCAGCAGTGGGACGGAAAGTCTCCCCCAGCATTTT
V gene: TRBV7-3; D gene: -; J gene: TRBJ2-3; clone size: few; CDR3 protein: CASSLTGQRTDTQYF; CDR3 DNA: TGTGCCAGCAGCCTCACTGGGCAAAGGACAGATACGCAGTATTTT
V gene: TRBV12-3/TRBV12-4; D gene: -; J gene: TRBJ2-6; clone size: many; CDR3 protein: CASRPLPSVFGANVLTF; CDR3 DNA: TGTGCCAGCAGACCCCTCCCCAGCGTTTTCGGGGCCAACGTCCTGACTTTC
V gene: TRBV3-1; D gene: TRBD2; J gene: TRBJ2-1; clone size: -; CDR3 protein: CASSQGSSGEGEQFF; CDR3 DNA: TGTGCCAGCAGCCAAGGTTCTAGCGGGGAGGGGGAGCAGTTCTTC
V gene: TRBV20-1; D gene: -; J gene: TRBJ2-7; clone size: many; CDR3 protein: CSVSAGANYEQYF; CDR3 DNA: TGCAGTGTCTCGGCGGGTGCTAACTACGAGCAGTACTTC
V gene: TRBV6-1; D gene: -; J gene: TRBJ1-4; clone size: -; CDR3 protein: CASSEAQGSAAKLFF; CDR3 DNA: TGTGCCAGCAGTGAAGCGCAGGGGTCGGCGGCAAAACTGTTTTTT
V gene: TRBV6-2/TRBV6-3; D gene: TRBD2; J gene: TRBJ2-1; clone size: many; CDR3 protein: CASRIAGGNYNEQFF; CDR3 DNA: TGTGCCAGCAGAATAGCGGGAGGGAACTACAATGAGCAGTTCTTC
V gene: TRBV18; D gene: TRBD1; J gene: TRBJ2-1; clone size: many; CDR3 protein: CASSYGTGNEQFF; CDR3 DNA: TGTGCCAGCTCATACGGGACAGGGAATGAGCAGTTCTTC
V gene: TRBV10-1; D gene: TRBD2; J gene: TRBJ2-5; clone size: few; CDR3 protein: CASSPAREGETQYF; CDR3 DNA: TGCGCCAGCAGTCCGGCCAGGGAGGGGGAGACCCAGTACTTC
V gene: TRBV20-1; D gene: -; J gene: TRBJ2-5; clone size: many; CDR3 protein: CSAIAGKETQYF; CDR3 DNA: TGCAGTGCTATAGCCGGAAAAGAGACCCAGTACTTC
V gene: TRBV5-6; D gene: TRBD2; J gene: TRBJ2-1; clone size: many; CDR3 protein: CASSSKTSGIAYNEQFF; CDR3 DNA: TGTGCCAGCAGCTCCAAGACTAGCGGGATAGCCTACAATGAGCAGTTCTTC
V gene: TRBV5-1; D gene: -; J gene: TRBJ2-5; clone size: many; CDR3 protein: CASSPDGWGETQYF; CDR3 DNA: TGCGCCAGCAGCCCCGACGGTTGGGGGGAGACCCAGTACTTC